Below, 2 T cell receptor beta chains from the same sample are listed, as sequenced in a study of early T cells in non-severe SARS-CoV-2 infection. TCRdb re-derived calls from the 5' RACE reads in MiXCR, one entry per CDR3 protein. Among 55,000 to 85,000 distinct CDR3 sequences listed, around 12% were seen once. Specimen: whole blood. The receptors here all came from an adult who was a healthcare worker with PCR-confirmed SARS-CoV-2 infection or an uninfected control (not recorded which).

This clonotype was detected a few times. The chain employs TRBV6-2 or TRBV6-3 and TRBJ2-7, with TRBD1 matching over 8 bases. Per the germline V gene, CDR1 is MNHEY and CDR2 is SVGEGT. V dropped 5 bases and J dropped 5; count of bases not matched to a gene: 14. CDR3 length: 16 amino acids. The DNA for the CDR3 is TGTGCCAGCAGTCCTTCCTATAGGACAGGGTTCCACGAGCAGTACTTC. This gives the protein CASSPSYRTGFHEQYF.

This chain joins TRBV11-2 and TRBJ2-5; 13 positions match TRBD2. Trimming at V came to 6 bases and at J to 5 bases, leaving 12 bases not matched to a gene. Germline V gene lookup returns CDR1 SGHAT and CDR2 FQNNGV. The CDR3 covers 17 residues. CDR3 loop: CASRPGLAGVSSETQYF. The CDR3 DNA reads as TGTGCCAGCAGGCCCGGACTAGCGGGAGTTTCTTCGGAGACCCAGTACTTC.